The clone carrying this TCR beta chain was observed a few times. Its antigen is not known. Template switching by 5'RACE produced TCR cDNA, adding a universal primer site and UMIs. TCRdb ran MiXCR on the 5' RACE reads and lists one entry per CDR3 protein. The top ten clones hold roughly 3.1% of a sample with about 340,000 distinct CDR3 sequences, approximately 12% of them seen once. This record comes from a study of T cells after yellow fever vaccination. Whole-study results and caveats: Among all clonotypes, a small share was observed in both CD4 and CD8 compartments. Most primary-vaccination clones reappeared after the booster (approximately 97% CD4, 75% to 90% CD8).

CDR1 MGHRA and CDR2 YSYEKL come from the germline V gene. V was clipped by 1 base and J by 9 bases, with 13 bases between them. The CDR3 sequence is 14 residues long. The clonotype originates from a man aged 18-30 years who received the YFV17D yellow fever vaccine. The rearrangement uses TRBV4-1 and TRBJ1-5; D ambiguous. The specimen comprised CD4+ T cells sorted from PBMCs, sampled 15 days after the yellow fever booster vaccination. CDR3 amino acids: CASSQGPLGLPQHF. In DNA, the CDR3 is TGCGCCAGCAGCCAAGGACCGTTGGGATTGCCCCAGCATTTT.